This TCR beta chain was captured in a study of blood T cell repertoires in COVID-19. The assay was immunoSEQ multiplex PCR, and TCRdb's table has in-frame clones only and misses some. This sample has under 250,000 clones, with around 81% found just once. The CDR3 runs to 16 residues. Germline V gene lookup returns CDR1 KGHDR and CDR2 SFDVKD. V gave up 1 base and J gave up 0 bases; unmatched junction bases: 3. Sequencing input: peripheral blood. J is TRBJ2-3 and V is TRBV24-1; 7 bases align to TRBD2. This TCR was sampled from a human donor in a cohort sampled during active COVID-19. In DNA form, the CDR3 reads TGTGCCACCAGTGATTTAGCGGGGTCTAGCACAGATACGCAGTATTTT. Amino acid sequence: CATSDLAGSSTDTQYF.